This T cell receptor (beta chain) comes out of a study of kidney transplant recipient with SARS-CoV-2 infection. This CDR3 contains 16 residues. Germline V CDR1 and CDR2: MNHEY, SMNVEV (reference sequence). V was trimmed by 5 bases and J by 3 bases, leaving 16 bases between them. This clonotype was counted at least ten times. TCRdb re-derived calls from the reads in MiXCR, one entry per CDR3 protein. The sample consists of approximately 250,000 distinct CDR3 sequences, under 30% of them appearing once. The chain couples TRBV27 to TRBJ1-4; D call uncertain. The sample in question was a blood sample, obtained at baseline and on roughly day 120 from a kidney transplant recipient. The receptor was isolated from a male patient aged 25-45 years who had COVID-19 and was a kidney transplant recipient. Some T cells may be transferred from the graft donor. DNA of the CDR3: TGTGCCAGCAGTCCCCTTACAAGAGGCGCTAATGAAAAACTGTTTTTT. Amino acid sequence: CASSPLTRGANEKLFF.